A selection of T cell receptor beta chains follows, all from one sample in a study of cytomegalovirus exposure and HLA in healthy donors. Assay used: immunoSEQ multiplex PCR; TCRdb lists only in-frame clones, some missing. The sample consists of some 170,000 clones, 70% of them appearing once. The specimen sequenced was PBMCs. The source of these receptors is a man younger than 35 in good health and CMV-seropositive. CDR3s include the opening cysteine and the closing phenylalanine or tryptophan. The order of the fields is V gene, J gene, CDR3 protein.

V gene: TRBV6-5; J gene: TRBJ2-1; CDR3 protein: CASGGGYNEQFF
V gene: TRBV5-8; J gene: TRBJ1-5; CDR3 protein: CASSRGTVGPTPQHF
V gene: TRBV6-1; J gene: TRBJ1-1; CDR3 protein: CASSEEGYGQPGAFF
V gene: TRBV2; J gene: TRBJ2-3; CDR3 protein: CASILAGHTDTQYF
V gene: TRBV4-1; J gene: TRBJ1-3; CDR3 protein: CASSQEGTGMRGGNTIYF
V gene: TRBV20-1; J gene: TRBJ1-2; CDR3 protein: CSVTGSYGYTF
V gene: TRBV5-8; J gene: TRBJ1-2; CDR3 protein: CASSLGPGGIGYTF
V gene: TRBV9; J gene: TRBJ1-2; CDR3 protein: CASSVSTGARRGYTF
V gene: TRBV5-6; J gene: TRBJ1-5; CDR3 protein: CASSLAGGEPQHF
V gene: TRBV10-3; J gene: TRBJ2-3; CDR3 protein: CAISVAEGGTDTQYF
V gene: TRBV2; J gene: TRBJ2-2; CDR3 protein: CASSADRGRGGELFF
V gene: TRBV29-1; J gene: TRBJ2-2; CDR3 protein: CSVEGMGGTRNTGELFF
V gene: TRBV19; J gene: TRBJ2-2; CDR3 protein: CASSLHTGELFF
V gene: TRBV7-2; J gene: TRBJ1-2; CDR3 protein: CASSSSMSGGGAFGYTF
V gene: TRBV5-4; J gene: TRBJ1-1; CDR3 protein: CASSLGDGQGTEAFF
V gene: TRBV2; J gene: TRBJ1-4; CDR3 protein: CASTLRRNEKLFF
V gene: TRBV7-9; J gene: TRBJ1-1; CDR3 protein: CASRGTGIMNTEAFF
V gene: TRBV28; J gene: TRBJ1-2; CDR3 protein: CASSTAEGPLRGGYTF
V gene: TRBV15; J gene: TRBJ1-1; CDR3 protein: CATSRDMQGNTEAFF
V gene: TRBV5-1; J gene: TRBJ1-1; CDR3 protein: CASSAGTGRETEAFF
V gene: TRBV5-1; J gene: TRBJ2-1; CDR3 protein: CASSLALAGEQFF
V gene: TRBV6-5; J gene: TRBJ2-5; CDR3 protein: CASSLALGETQYF
V gene: TRBV28; J gene: TRBJ1-4; CDR3 protein: CASRGVLGANEKLFF
V gene: TRBV6-4; J gene: TRBJ2-3; CDR3 protein: CASTTESGNTQYF
V gene: TRBV29-1; J gene: TRBJ1-5; CDR3 protein: CSVDHEGVGHNQPQHF
V gene: TRBV28; J gene: TRBJ1-5; CDR3 protein: CASSLGGDNQPQHF
V gene: TRBV5-4; J gene: TRBJ2-5; CDR3 protein: CASSRQQETQYF
V gene: TRBV5-4; J gene: TRBJ1-5; CDR3 protein: CASSLDRTANQPQHF
V gene: TRBV15; J gene: TRBJ1-1; CDR3 protein: CATSKEAQSTEAFF
V gene: TRBV27; J gene: TRBJ1-1; CDR3 protein: CASSPSRANTEAFF
V gene: TRBV19; J gene: TRBJ2-6; CDR3 protein: CASTAGRTGANVLTF
V gene: TRBV15; J gene: TRBJ2-3; CDR3 protein: CATSRLTGAGTDTQYF
V gene: TRBV4-2; J gene: TRBJ1-1; CDR3 protein: CASSQVQGPEAFF
V gene: TRBV19; J gene: TRBJ1-4; CDR3 protein: CASSTRGVNEKLFF
V gene: TRBV7-3; J gene: TRBJ1-1; CDR3 protein: CASSLIGGRVTEAFF
V gene: TRBV15; J gene: TRBJ2-1; CDR3 protein: CATSRDLYGTSVGGEQFF
V gene: TRBV7-9; J gene: TRBJ1-5; CDR3 protein: CASRGAANQPQHF
V gene: TRBV6-6; J gene: TRBJ2-1; CDR3 protein: CASSPFRDSYNEQFF
V gene: TRBV9; J gene: TRBJ1-2; CDR3 protein: CASNQGARYGYTF
V gene: TRBV5-8; J gene: TRBJ2-3; CDR3 protein: CASSEVFGSGSGYTQYF
V gene: TRBV7-6; J gene: TRBJ2-3; CDR3 protein: CASTRGGGGTDTQYF
V gene: TRBV5-1; J gene: TRBJ2-1; CDR3 protein: CASSFGSGGGFEQFF
V gene: TRBV19; J gene: TRBJ2-1; CDR3 protein: CASSIQLSLAYNEQFF
V gene: TRBV29-1; J gene: TRBJ1-1; CDR3 protein: CSVKVLDRETEAFF
V gene: TRBV10-3; J gene: TRBJ1-1; CDR3 protein: CAYTGSLNTEAFF
V gene: TRBV7-3; J gene: TRBJ2-1; CDR3 protein: CASSSTSGGAGGANEQFF
V gene: TRBV5-4; J gene: TRBJ2-1; CDR3 protein: CASSYGGAKYNEQFF
V gene: TRBV11-2; J gene: TRBJ2-5; CDR3 protein: CASSLIGTSGKETQYF
V gene: TRBV5-5; J gene: TRBJ2-1; CDR3 protein: CASSLSPAGGLISYNEQFF
V gene: TRBV5-4; J gene: TRBJ2-2; CDR3 protein: CASSLRSLEWTGELFF
V gene: TRBV6-1; J gene: TRBJ1-2; CDR3 protein: CASSGMRTGYGYTF
V gene: TRBV11-3; J gene: TRBJ2-1; CDR3 protein: CASSLDAADNEQFF
V gene: TRBV10-2; J gene: TRBJ2-1; CDR3 protein: CASRPSGLAGDEQFF
V gene: TRBV7-6; J gene: TRBJ1-5; CDR3 protein: CASSPQEKQPQHF